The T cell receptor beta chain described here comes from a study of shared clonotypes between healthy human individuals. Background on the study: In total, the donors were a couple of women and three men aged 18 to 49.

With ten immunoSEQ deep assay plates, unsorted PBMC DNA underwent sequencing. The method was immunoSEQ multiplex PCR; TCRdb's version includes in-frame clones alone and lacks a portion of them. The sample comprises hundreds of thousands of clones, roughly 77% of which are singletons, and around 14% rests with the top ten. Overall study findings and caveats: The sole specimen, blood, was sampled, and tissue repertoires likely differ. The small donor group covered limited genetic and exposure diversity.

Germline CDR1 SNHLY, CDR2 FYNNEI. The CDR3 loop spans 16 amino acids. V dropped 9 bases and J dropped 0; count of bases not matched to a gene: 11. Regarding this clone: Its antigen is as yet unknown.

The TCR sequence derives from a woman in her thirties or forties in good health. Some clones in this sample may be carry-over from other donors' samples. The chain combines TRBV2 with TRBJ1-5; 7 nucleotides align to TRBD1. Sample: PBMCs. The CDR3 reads CASQFQGDRSNQPQHF. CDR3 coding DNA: TGTGCCAGTCAATTCCAGGGGGACCGTAGCAATCAGCCCCAGCATTTT.